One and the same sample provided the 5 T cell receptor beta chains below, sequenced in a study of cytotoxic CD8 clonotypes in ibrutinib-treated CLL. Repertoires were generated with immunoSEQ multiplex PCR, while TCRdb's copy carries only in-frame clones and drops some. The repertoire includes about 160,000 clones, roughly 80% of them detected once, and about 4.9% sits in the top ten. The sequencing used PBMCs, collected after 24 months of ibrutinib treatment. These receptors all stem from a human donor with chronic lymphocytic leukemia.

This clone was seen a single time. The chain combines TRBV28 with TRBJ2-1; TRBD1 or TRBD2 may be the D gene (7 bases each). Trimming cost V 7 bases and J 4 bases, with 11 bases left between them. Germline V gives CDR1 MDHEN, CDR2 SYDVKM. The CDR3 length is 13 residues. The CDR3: CASIQGGYNEQFF. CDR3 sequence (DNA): TGTGCCAGCATTCAGGGGGGGTACAATGAGCAGTTCTTC.

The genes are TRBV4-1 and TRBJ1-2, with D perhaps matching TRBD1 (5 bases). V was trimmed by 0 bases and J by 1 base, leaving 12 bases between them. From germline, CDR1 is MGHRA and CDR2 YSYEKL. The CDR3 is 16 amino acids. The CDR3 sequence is CASSQDSRRDNYGYTF. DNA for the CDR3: TGCGCCAGCAGCCAAGATAGTCGCAGGGATAACTATGGCTACACCTTC.

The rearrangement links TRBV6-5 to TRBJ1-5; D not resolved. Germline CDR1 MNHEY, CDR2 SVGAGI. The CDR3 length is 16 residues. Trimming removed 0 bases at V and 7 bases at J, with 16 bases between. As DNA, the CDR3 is TGTGCCAGCAGTTACTCCCGGACCCGGCCAGAGCAGCCCCAGCATTTT. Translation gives CASSYSRTRPEQPQHF.

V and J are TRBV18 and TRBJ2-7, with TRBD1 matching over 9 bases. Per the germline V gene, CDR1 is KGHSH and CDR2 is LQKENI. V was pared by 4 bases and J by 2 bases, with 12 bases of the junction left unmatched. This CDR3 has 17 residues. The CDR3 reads CASSQGSRDRAPYEQYF. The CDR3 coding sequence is TGTGCCAGCTCACAAGGTAGCCGGGACAGGGCCCCCTACGAGCAGTACTTC. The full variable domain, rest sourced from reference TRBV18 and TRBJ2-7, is NAGVMQNPRHLVRRRGQEARLRCSPMKGHSHVYWYRQLPEEGLKFMVYLQKENIIDESGMPKERFSAEFPKEGPSILRIQQVVRGDSAAYFCASSQGSRDRAPYEQYFGPGTRLTVT.

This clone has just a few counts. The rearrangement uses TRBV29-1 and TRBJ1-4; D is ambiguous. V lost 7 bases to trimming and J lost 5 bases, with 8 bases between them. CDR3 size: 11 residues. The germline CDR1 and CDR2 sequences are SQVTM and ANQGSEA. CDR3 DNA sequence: TGCAGCGCACAGAGGAATGAAAAACTGTTTTTT. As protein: CSAQRNEKLFF.